One and the same sample provided the 6 T cell receptor beta chains below, sequenced in a study of T cell responses to AZD1222 COVID-19 vaccine (dated by TCRdb to the early 2020s). The time point label, as the study defines it: about 28 days (+/-7) after the second vaccine dose. The method behind the library was the immunoSEQ multiplex PCR assay. TCRdb mirrors the immuneACCESS table, restricted to in-frame sequences. Some clones are absent from its copies; in checked studies, under half trace to an unresolved V gene, and the reason for the others is unknown. Counted in this sample were about 140,000 clones; 88% of them appeared once. The top ten clones comprise 3% to 4% of the sample. The sequences come from peripheral blood, collected 28 days after the second AZD1222 dose. The receptor set was obtained from an adult who received the AZD1222 COVID-19 vaccine.

The chain recombines TRBV28 with TRBJ1-5; 7 positions match TRBD1. Germline values: CDR1 MDHEN, CDR2 SYDVKM. The CDR3 contains 14 residues. V dropped 3 bases and J dropped 5; count of bases not matched to a gene: 4. The CDR3 is CASSFEGAHQPQHF. For the CDR3, the DNA is TGTGCCAGCAGTTTTGAGGGGGCTCATCAGCCCCAGCATTTT.

The V gene is TRBV12-5, the J gene TRBJ1-2, with 8 bases identical to TRBD1. Looked up from germline, CDR1 is LGHNT and CDR2 is FRNRAP. The CDR3 length is 14 residues. V lost 5 bases, J lost 8 bases, and 10 bases stayed unmatched. CDR3 nucleotides: TGTGCTAGTGGTCCCGGGACAGGCGATAGGGGCTACACCTTC. Amino acids: CASGPGTGDRGYTF.

The chain combines TRBV2 with TRBJ1-1; D is undetermined. V shed 6 bases and J shed 1 base, with 15 bases lying between them. The germline V gene encodes CDR1 SNHLY and CDR2 FYNNEI. The CDR3 totals 15 residues. The CDR3 region has the DNA TGTGCCAGCAGGACCAACGCGGCAGAGAACACTGAAGCTTTCTTT. This gives the protein CASRTNAAENTEAFF.

The V and J genes are TRBV5-1 and TRBJ1-4; D not certain. CDR1 SGHRS and CDR2 YFSETQ come from the germline V gene. The CDR3 spans 13 residues. Trimming pared 4 bases from V and 4 bases from J, leaving 8 bases between. DNA of the CDR3: TGCGCCAGCAGCGTCGGCATTAATGAAAAACTGTTTTTT. Translation: CASSVGINEKLFF.

The chain combines TRBV10-1 with TRBJ2-5, with TRBD2 matching over 9 bases. V was clipped by 0 bases and J by 5 bases; unmatched bases: 10. The CDR3 sequence is 17 residues long. CDR1 and CDR2 from the germline V gene are WNHNN and SYGVQD (reference sequence). CDR3 region: CASSESTLAGGRETQYF. The CDR3 region has the DNA TGCGCCAGCAGTGAGTCGACTCTGGCGGGAGGGCGGGAGACCCAGTACTTC.

The gene calls are TRBV11-2 and TRBJ2-7; D not resolved. Germline assignment: CDR1 SGHAT and CDR2 FQNNGV. Trimming cost V 5 bases and J 2 bases, with 10 bases left between them. There are 13 residues in the CDR3. CDR3 DNA sequence: TGTGCCAGCAGCCCGGGTCTAACCTACGAGCAGTACTTC. It encodes CASSPGLTYEQYF.